The T cell receptor (beta chain) described here comes from a study of identical twins (dated by TCRdb to the mid-2010s). In the study overall: The study deep-sequenced TCR alpha and beta repertoires from monozygotic twins, unrelated adults of various ages and cord blood to test whether fetal clonotypes persist. Replicate twin experiments were performed at different times using different library preparation protocols to rule out contamination. Points the paper makes about the study in general: Abundant cord blood beta clonotypes had fewer insertions, young adult naive repertoires showed a similar but weaker trend, and memory repertoires showed no such trend. The excess sharing between twins in beta out-of-frame sequences was weaker because fewer shared sequences reduced the signal-to-noise ratio. Invariant T cells such as MAIT and iNKT could partly confound zero-insertion analyses, though diverse VJ usage argued against this for most clonotypes. Out-of-frame TCR alpha sharing in monozygotic twins was systematically underestimated by recombination models, whereas sharing between unrelated individuals was in agreement with the recombination models. Because the same donors could not be followed over many years, the conclusions relied on cross-sectional statistical analysis. Out-of-frame TCR alpha sequences shared between twins showed an excess of low generation-probability sequences compared with coincidental sharing between unrelated individuals.

Including the terminal cysteine and phenylalanine, the CDR3 comprises 13 residues. CDR3 DNA only is kept here, 39 bases in frame from base 1. CDR1 MNHNY and CDR2 SVGAGI were looked up in the germline V gene (reference sequence). Between the V and J ends, shortened by 2 bases and 8 bases respectively, the junction contains 10 bases. The library was prepared using 5' RACE. TCRdb names Illumina HiSeq 2000 as the instrument used. A universal primer binding site was added through template switching, and the final cDNA carried a unique molecular identifier so that TCR cDNA molecules could be counted accurately. Specific primers in the conserved constant-segment region were used to synthesize first-strand cDNA for the TCR alpha and beta chains. To control for contamination, every cDNA library carried two barcodes: a SMART-Mk sample barcode plus Illumina barcodes. TruSeq adapter sequences along with Illumina sample barcodes were introduced in two successive PCR steps. TCR alpha and beta cDNA libraries were sequenced on the Illumina HiSeq platform with custom primers. In the source study's methods: Raw reads were processed with MiGEC to extract unique molecular identifiers, and MiXCR was used to determine CDR3 positions. For each individual, recombination models were inferred using an EM algorithm with the repgenHMM and IGoR tools. Shared clonotype analysis was performed with the tcR package in R, normalizing sharing by the product of cloneset sizes. Out-of-frame nonproductive sequences were analyzed to study raw recombination free of thymic and clonal selection effects. The public reads were reanalyzed by TCRdb: fastp trimming at Q25, MiXCR alignment, in-frame beta chains only. Each CDR3 protein gets just one entry, which takes the most common genes and DNA from the rows behind it. The V and J calls and clone size come from TCRdb's table, not from the authors' own analysis. For this sample the table gives fewer than 800,000 distinct CDR3 sequences, of which about 7.6% were detected only once. In total, the top ten clones hold roughly 1.5% of the sample.

This clonotype was observed many times. What this receptor recognizes is not known. No quality values exist for individual bases; no much larger clone is one base distant. Every donor was a healthy Caucasian. The twin cohort consisted of three pairs of female monozygotic twins, all aged about 18 to 30 years. RNA for TCR libraries was isolated from peripheral blood mononuclear cells. Another study also made use of these data, one on yellow fever vaccine responses in identical twins. The second paper further reports: According to the authors, in identical twins the way T cells responded to vaccination appeared partly convergent and partly personalized. In the study, vaccine-responding T cell clones were precisely tracked in identical twins.

This clonotype was obtained from a woman younger than 30 in good health. The sequenced sample was PBMCs. The chain joins TRBV6-6 to TRBJ2-1; the best D guess is TRBD1, with 5 bases matching. The CDR3 has the sequence CASSYILGDEQFF. The nucleotide sequence is given as TGTGCCAGCAGTTACATCTTAGGGGATGAGCAGTTCTTC.